This T cell receptor (beta chain) was documented in a study of technical replicates of blood from a handful of donors. Clones were sequenced by immunoSEQ multiplex PCR, and TCRdb holds only the in-frame ones, with some missing. The sample records more than 70,000 clones, around nine tenths being singletons. The TCR was taken from a human donor in good health. Sequences were obtained from T cells isolated from PBMCs.

The chain's CDR3 is CASSLAPSGNPRNEQFF. CDR3 DNA sequence: TGTGCCAGCAGCTTAGCTCCTAGCGGGAACCCCAGGAATGAGCAGTTCTTC. The rearrangement uses TRBV7-9 and TRBJ2-1; 9 bases line up with TRBD2. Germline assignment: CDR1 SEHNR and CDR2 FQNEAQ (reference sequence). Trimming cost V 0 bases and J 7 bases; bases outside gene matches: 10. This CDR3 has 17 amino acids. The whole variable domain, remainder taken from reference TRBV7-9 and TRBJ2-1, is DTGVSQNPRHKITKRGQNVTFRCDPISEHNRLYWYRQTLGQGPEFLTYFQNEAQLEKSRLLSDRFSAERPKGSFSTLEIQRTEQGDSAMYLCASSLAPSGNPRNEQFFGPGTRLTVL.